The clone carrying this TCR beta chain occurred once. Antigen unknown. This CDR3 region has 14 residues. V gave up 2 bases and J gave up 4 bases, with 8 bases separating them. Germline V gives CDR1 MDHEN, CDR2 SYDVKM. PCR was performed using 60 Vbeta and 13 Jbeta primers. Libraries were prepared by immunoSEQ multiplex PCR; TCRdb keeps only in-frame clonotypes and omits some of them. This table has around 100,000 clones, around 78% appearing once. The source of the sample is a study of cytomegalovirus exposure and HLA in healthy donors. General study points: Approximately 18,000 TCR beta sequences were associated with HLA alleles at 0.05 false discovery rate in a later analysis. The presence/absence work took it that sequencing depth was about the same across donors.

Sequenced: PBMCs. The chain combines TRBV28 with TRBJ1-4; weak D call: TRBD1 (6 bases). The receptor comes from a male donor in good health and CMV-seropositive. The DNA for the CDR3 is TGTGCCAGCAGTTTACAGGGGTATAATGAAAAACTGTTTTTT. Translated: CASSLQGYNEKLFF.